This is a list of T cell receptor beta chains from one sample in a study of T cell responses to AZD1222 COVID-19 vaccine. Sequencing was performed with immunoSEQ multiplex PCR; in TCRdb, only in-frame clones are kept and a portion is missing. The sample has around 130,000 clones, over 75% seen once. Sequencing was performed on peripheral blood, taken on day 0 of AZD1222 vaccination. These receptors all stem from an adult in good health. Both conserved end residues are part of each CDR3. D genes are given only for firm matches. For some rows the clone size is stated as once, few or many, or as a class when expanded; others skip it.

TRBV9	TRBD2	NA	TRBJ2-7	TGTGCCAGCAGCGAGGGACTAGCGGGAAATTTCTACGAGCAGTACTTC	CASSEGLAGNFYEQYF
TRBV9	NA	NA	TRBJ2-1	TGTGCCAGCAGCGTAGATGTGGGAGGTAACGGAGGTGAGCAGTTCTTC	CASSVDVGGNGGEQFF
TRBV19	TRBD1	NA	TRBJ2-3	TGTGCCAGTAGTTCGGCCCGGACAGGGGGCTCGACAGATACGCAGTATTTT	CASSSARTGGSTDTQYF
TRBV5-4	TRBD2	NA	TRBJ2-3	TGTGCCAGCAGCTTGGTGGGAGGGCCCGGAGATACGCAGTATTTT	CASSLVGGPGDTQYF
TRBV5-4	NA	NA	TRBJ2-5	TGTGCCAGCAGCTTGGGTACAGCAGGAGAGACCCAGTACTTC	CASSLGTAGETQYF
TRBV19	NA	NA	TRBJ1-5	TGTGCCAGTAGTATAAGGGGTGGCAATCAGCCCCAGCATTTT	CASSIRGGNQPQHF
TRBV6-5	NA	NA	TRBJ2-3	TGTGCCAGCAGTCCCGCCGAGTTAGATACGCAGTATTTT	CASSPAELDTQYF
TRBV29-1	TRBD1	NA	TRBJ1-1	TGCAGCGTCGGGACAGGGAATGAAGCTTTCTTT	CSVGTGNEAFF
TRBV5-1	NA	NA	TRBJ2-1	TGCGCCAGCAGCCCGAACAACAATGAGCAGTTCTTC	CASSPNNNEQFF
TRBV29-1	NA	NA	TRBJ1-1	TGCAGCGTTGAAGAGGGGAGCCGGAACACTGAAGCTTTCTTT	CSVEEGSRNTEAFF
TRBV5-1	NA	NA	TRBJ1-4	TGCGCCAGCAGCTTGGGGGCAGCTAATGAAAAACTGTTTTTT	CASSLGAANEKLFF
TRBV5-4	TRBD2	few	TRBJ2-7	TGTGCCAGCAGTTACCGGACTAGCGTCTCCTACGAGCAGTACTTC	CASSYRTSVSYEQYF
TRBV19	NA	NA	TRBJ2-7	TGTGCCAGTAGAAGAGGTGGCAGGGAAACCCACGAGCAGTACTTC	CASRRGGRETHEQYF
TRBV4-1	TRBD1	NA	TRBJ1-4	TGCGCCAGCAGCCCAGGGGGCGCTTGGGAAAAACTGTTTTTT	CASSPGGAWEKLFF
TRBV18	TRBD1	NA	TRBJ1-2	TGTGCCAGCTCACCGAGGACAGGGGGCGCTAACTATGGCTACACCTTC	CASSPRTGGANYGYTF
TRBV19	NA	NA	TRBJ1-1	TGTGCCAGTAGTATCTACACTGAAGCTTTCTTT	CASSIYTEAFF
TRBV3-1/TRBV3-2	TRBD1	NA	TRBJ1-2	TGTGCCAGCAGCCAAGGGGCGGACAGGGTTAATGGCTACACCTTC	CASSQGADRVNGYTF
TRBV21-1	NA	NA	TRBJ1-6	TGTGCCAGCAGCAAGACAGGAGATAATTCACCCCTCCACTTT	CASSKTGDNSPLHF
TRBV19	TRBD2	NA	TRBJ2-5	TGTGCCAGTAGTATTTCTAGCGGGGGAGACCAAGAGACCCAGTACTTC	CASSISSGGDQETQYF
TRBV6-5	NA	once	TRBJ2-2	TGTGCCGGAATCGGGACATTTCGGACCGGGGAGCTGTTTTTT	CAGIGTFRTGELFF
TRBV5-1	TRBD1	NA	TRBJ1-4	TGCGCCAGCAGCTTCCAGGGGGGGAATGAAAAACTGTTTTTT	CASSFQGGNEKLFF
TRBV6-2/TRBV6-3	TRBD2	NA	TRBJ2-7	TGTGCCAGCAGTTCCCTTGGGACTAGCGGGGCCTACGAGCAGTACTTC	CASSSLGTSGAYEQYF
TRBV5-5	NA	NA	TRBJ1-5	TGTGCCAGCAGCTTGGTTAGCAATCAGCCCCAGCATTTT	CASSLVSNQPQHF
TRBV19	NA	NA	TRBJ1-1	TGTGCCAGTAGCTTCGACAGGAGCACTGAAGCTTTCTTT	CASSFDRSTEAFF
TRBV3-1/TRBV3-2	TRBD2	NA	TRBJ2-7	TGTGCCAGCAGCCAGTCTAGCGGGGGATCCTACGAGCAGTACTTC	CASSQSSGGSYEQYF
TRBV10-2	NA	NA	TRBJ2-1	TGCGCCAGCACTGAGCGAAACCCCCGGAATGAGCAGTTCTTC	CASTERNPRNEQFF
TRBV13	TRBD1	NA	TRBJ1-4	TGTGCCAGCAGCCCGACGGGACAGCCTAATGAAAAACTGTTTTTT	CASSPTGQPNEKLFF
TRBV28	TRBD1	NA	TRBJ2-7	TGTGCCAGCAGGCGATCCGGGACAGGGGTAAGGTACGAGCAGTACTTC	CASRRSGTGVRYEQYF
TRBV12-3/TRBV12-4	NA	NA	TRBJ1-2	TGTGCCAGCAGTTCTCGGGGCGGCGGCTACACCTTC	CASSSRGGGYTF
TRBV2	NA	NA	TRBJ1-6	TGTGCCAGCACGGACAATCTAAGGTCACCCCTCCACTTT	CASTDNLRSPLHF
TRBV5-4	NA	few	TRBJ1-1	TGTGCCAGCAGCGCTTTTCAGGTGAACACTGAAGCTTTCTTT	CASSAFQVNTEAFF
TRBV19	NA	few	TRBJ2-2	TGTGCCACCTCATTACAGGGCCGTATCGCCGGGGAGCTGTTTTTT	CATSLQGRIAGELFF
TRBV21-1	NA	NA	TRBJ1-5	TGTGCCAGCAGCAAAGAACAGGGGTTTGGCAATCAGCCCCAGCATTTT	CASSKEQGFGNQPQHF
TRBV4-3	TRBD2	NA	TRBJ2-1	TGCGCCAGCAGCCCTCGAACTAGCGATGAGCAGTTCTTC	CASSPRTSDEQFF
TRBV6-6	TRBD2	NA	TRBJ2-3	TGTGCCAGCAGTCACCCCGGGACTAGCGGGAACACAGATACGCAGTATTTT	CASSHPGTSGNTDTQYF
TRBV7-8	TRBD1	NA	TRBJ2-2	TGTGCCAGCAGCTTAATGGGACAGGGTTACACCGGGGAGCTGTTTTTT	CASSLMGQGYTGELFF
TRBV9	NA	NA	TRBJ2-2	TGTGCCAGCAGTCTTCGGGCGAGGAACACCGGGGAGCTGTTTTTT	CASSLRARNTGELFF
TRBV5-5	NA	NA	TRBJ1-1	TGTGCCAGCAGCTTGGGGGATTATAACACTGAAGCTTTCTTT	CASSLGDYNTEAFF
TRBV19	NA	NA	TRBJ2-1	TGTGCCAGTAGTAAAGAGGGGACCAGTTACAATGAGCAGTTCTTC	CASSKEGTSYNEQFF
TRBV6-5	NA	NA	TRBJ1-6	TGTGCCAGCAGTTACTCCGGTGGGGGTTCACCCCTCCACTTT	CASSYSGGGSPLHF
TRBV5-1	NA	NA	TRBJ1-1	TGCGCCAGCAGCTTGGACGGGACACTAGGGAACACTGAAGCTTTCTTT	CASSLDGTLGNTEAFF
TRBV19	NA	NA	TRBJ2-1	TGTGCCAGTAGCCCCGCCCCCCAGGGGTACAATGAGCAGTTCTTC	CASSPAPQGYNEQFF
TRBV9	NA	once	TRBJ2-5	TGTGCCAGCAGCGGAGGACTCCGAGAGACCCAGTACTTC	CASSGGLRETQYF
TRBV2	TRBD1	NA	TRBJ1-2	TGTGCCAGCAGTGAGGGCCAGGGGGCCGGCTACACCTTC	CASSEGQGAGYTF
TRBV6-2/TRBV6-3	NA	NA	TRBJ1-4	TGTGCCAGCAGTCCGGACGCGGCCGGTGCCGAAAAACTGTTTTTT	CASSPDAAGAEKLFF
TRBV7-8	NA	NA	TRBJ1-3	TGTGCCAGCAGCCTACCCCCACTTGGGGCCGGAAACACCATATATTTT	CASSLPPLGAGNTIYF
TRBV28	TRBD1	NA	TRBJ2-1	TGTGCCAGCAAGGGACAGGGGTTCAATGAGCAGTTCTTC	CASKGQGFNEQFF
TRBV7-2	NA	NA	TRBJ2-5	TGTGCCAGCAACGAACAGGGGACTCTCCTTAAAGAGACCCAGTACTTC	CASNEQGTLLKETQYF
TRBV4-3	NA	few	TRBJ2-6	TGCGCCAGCAGCCAAGAACTTGGACGTAGCTCTGGGGCCAACGTCCTGACTTTC	CASSQELGRSSGANVLTF
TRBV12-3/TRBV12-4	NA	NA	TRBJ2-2	TGTGCCAGCAGTTTATCAGGGCCCGGGGAGCTGTTTTTT	CASSLSGPGELFF